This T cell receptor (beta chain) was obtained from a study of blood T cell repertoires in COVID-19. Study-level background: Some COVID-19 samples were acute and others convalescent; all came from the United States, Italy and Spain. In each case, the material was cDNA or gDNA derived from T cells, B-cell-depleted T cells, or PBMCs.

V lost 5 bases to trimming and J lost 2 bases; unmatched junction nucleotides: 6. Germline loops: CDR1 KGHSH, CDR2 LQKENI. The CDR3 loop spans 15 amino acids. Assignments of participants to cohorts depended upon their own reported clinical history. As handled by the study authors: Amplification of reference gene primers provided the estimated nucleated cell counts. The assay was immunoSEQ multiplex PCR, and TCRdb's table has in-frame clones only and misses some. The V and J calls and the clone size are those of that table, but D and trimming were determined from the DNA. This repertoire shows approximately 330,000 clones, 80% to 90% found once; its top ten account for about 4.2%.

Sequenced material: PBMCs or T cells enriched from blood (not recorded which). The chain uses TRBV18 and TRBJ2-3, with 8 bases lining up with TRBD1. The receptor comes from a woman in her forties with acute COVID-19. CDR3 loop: CASSAYRGATDTQYF. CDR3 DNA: TGTGCCAGCTCAGCCTACAGGGGGGCCACAGATACGCAGTATTTT.